Each of the 17 T cell receptor beta chains below was sequenced from the same sample in a study of CD8 T cells in ankylosing spondylitis. The antigens these receptors bind are not known. From the 5' RACE reads, TCRdb called clonotypes with MiXCR, one entry per CDR3 protein. Here the sample spans a few hundred thousand distinct CDR3 sequences, roughly 13% being singletons. Notes on the study in general: About 8 highly homologous variants formed a TCR beta motif that appeared characteristic of ankylosing spondylitis blood.

The sample taken for sequencing was blood, either unsorted or a sorted T cell fraction (not recorded which). The receptors come from a male donor with ankylosing spondylitis.

This clonotype was seen only a few times. The chain joins TRBV6-2 or TRBV6-3 to TRBJ2-1; D call uncertain. Per the germline V gene, CDR1 is MNHEY and CDR2 is SVGEGT. This CDR3 is built from 13 residues. V shed 6 bases and J shed 4 bases, with 10 bases lying between them. The CDR3, as DNA: TGTGCCAGCAGCATGGAAGCATACAATGAGCAGTTCTTC. Translation gives CASSMEAYNEQFF.

This clonotype was recorded a few times. The gene calls are TRBV15 and TRBJ1-1; 8 nucleotides line up with TRBD1. CDR1 LNHNV and CDR2 YYDKDF come from the germline V gene (reference sequence). Germline trimming cut 3 bases from V and 4 bases from J; bases unmatched to any gene: 4. The CDR3 extends over 14 amino acids. The CDR3 loop reads CATSRTGVGTEAFF. The CDR3 region has the DNA TGTGCCACCAGCAGGACAGGGGTGGGCACTGAAGCTTTCTTT. Variable domain in full (rest from reference TRBV15 and TRBJ1-1): DAMVIQNPRYQVTQFGKPVTLSCSQTLNHNVMYWYQQKSSQAPKLLFHYYDKDFNNEADTPDNFQSRRPNTSFCFLDIRSPGLGDTAMYLCATSRTGVGTEAFFGQGTRLTVV.

The J gene is TRBJ1-1, the V gene TRBV7-2, with D perhaps matching TRBD1 (5 bases). Deletions cut 6 bases from V and 8 bases from J, with 22 bases between. The length of the CDR3 is 15 residues. Germline values: CDR1 SGHTA, CDR2 FQGNSA. The CDR3 loop reads CASSIYILGAEEAFF. The CDR3 nucleotides are TGTGCCAGCAGTATTTATATTCTTGGGGCCGAAGAAGCTTTCTTT.

At least ten counts were recorded for this clonotype. The chain is built from TRBV15 and TRBJ2-2, with TRBD1 matching 9 bases. The V and J ends lost 6 bases and 3 bases, in that order; junction bases with no gene match: 5. Germline V gene data show CDR1 as LNHNV and CDR2 as YYDKDF (reference sequence). The CDR3 totals 15 residues. The CDR3 protein is CATRGDREDTGELFF. CDR3 nucleotides: TGTGCCACCAGAGGGGACAGGGAAGACACCGGGGAGCTGTTTTTT.

This clonotype appeared a few times. The CDR3 reads CASSPSGTYNSPLHF. Written as DNA, the CDR3 is TGTGCCAGCAGTCCATCCGGGACCTATAATTCACCCCTCCACTTT. The chain couples TRBV12-3 or TRBV12-4 to TRBJ1-6; D is unclear. V dropped 5 bases and J dropped 2 bases, with 10 bases sitting between them. The CDR3 has 15 amino acids.

The chain joins TRBV6-5 to TRBJ2-2, with 7 bases aligning to TRBD1. Germline loops: CDR1 MNHEY, CDR2 SVGAGI. The length of the CDR3 is 15 residues. V lost 4 bases, J lost 1 base, and 3 bases stayed unmatched. CDR3 DNA sequence: TGTGCCAGCAGTTCCGGGACAGAGAACACCGGGGAGCTGTTTTTT. Its translation: CASSSGTENTGELFF.

This clonotype showed up many times. At one end, the junction sequence differs from germline, possibly due to a read error. In nucleotides, the CDR3 is TGTGCCAGCAGCAAGGGACACTTC. As protein: CASSKGHF. V usage is TRBV9 and J usage is TRBJ2-1; a weak D match, TRBD1 (6 bases). This CDR3 region has 8 residues. Germline lookup yields CDR1 SGDLS and CDR2 YYNGEE.

Ten or more counts support this clonotype. The chain combines TRBV29-1 with TRBJ1-1; 9 bases map to TRBD1. Germline CDR1 reads SQVTM; CDR2 reads ANQGSEA. The V gene end was trimmed by 7 bases and the J gene end by 7 bases; junction bases not matched to a gene: 7. The CDR3 has 12 amino acids. The CDR3 reads CSGGQGLGEAFF. DNA for the CDR3: TGCAGCGGAGGACAGGGGCTTGGTGAAGCTTTCTTT.

This clonotype was observed a handful of times. The chain carries TRBV5-1 and TRBJ1-4, with 9 positions matching TRBD1. This CDR3 region has 15 residues. V trimming: 4 bases; J trimming: 4 bases; junction bases outside the gene matches: 5. Germline V gene data show CDR1 as SGHRS and CDR2 as YFSETQ. CDR3 DNA: TGCGCCAGCAGCCCGGACAGGGGCGTTAATGAAAAACTGTTTTTT. This encodes CASSPDRGVNEKLFF.

This clonotype has a handful of counts. The chain has TRBV20-1 and TRBJ2-1; TRBD2 agrees at 9 bases. The length of the CDR3 is 16 residues. Germline V gene lookup returns CDR1 DFQATT and CDR2 SNEGSKA (reference sequence). V lost 4 bases to trimming and J lost 3 bases; unmatched junction nucleotides: 10. This CDR3 is CSATRPGTSSYNEQFF. DNA for the CDR3: TGCAGTGCTACCAGACCAGGGACTAGCAGCTACAATGAGCAGTTCTTC.

The rearrangement links TRBV20-1 to TRBJ2-3; D assignment may be TRBD1 or TRBD2 (5 bases each). CDR3 size: 14 residues. V was trimmed by 5 bases and J by 1 base, leaving 13 bases between them. Germline assignment: CDR1 DFQATT and CDR2 SNEGSKA (reference sequence). CDR3 residues: CSARDRPRTDTQYF. As DNA, the CDR3 is TGCAGTGCTCGGGACCGACCACGCACAGATACGCAGTATTTT.

This clonotype was seen at least ten times. J is TRBJ2-1 and V is TRBV29-1; 13 bases line up with TRBD2. Germline-derived CDR1 and CDR2 are SQVTM and ANQGSEA. The V segment lost 7 bases and the J segment 6 bases; nucleotides outside the gene matches: 3. The CDR3 consists of 13 residues. This CDR3 reads CSAGLAGVNEQFF. CDR3 sequence (DNA): TGCAGCGCCGGACTAGCGGGAGTCAATGAGCAGTTCTTC.

This clonotype showed up just a few times. The chain couples TRBV10-3 to TRBJ1-3; no clear D gene. Germline V gives CDR1 ENHRY, CDR2 SYGVKD. The V gene lost 9 bases and the J gene lost 4 bases, with 13 bases spanning the gap. The CDR3 sequence is 13 residues long. The CDR3 DNA reads TGTGCCATGAAGGGCATGGCGGGAAACACCATATATTTT. Residues: CAMKGMAGNTIYF.

The chain couples TRBV24-1 to TRBJ2-3; unclear D gene. This CDR3 is 13 amino acids long. CDR1 and CDR2 (germline): KGHDR, SFDVKD. Trimming stripped 6 bases from V and 6 bases from J, with 12 bases between. The DNA of the CDR3 is TGTGCCACCAGTTCCATTGGTGTTGATACGCAGTATTTT. Amino acids: CATSSIGVDTQYF.

This clonotype was picked up one time. At one end, the junction sequence differs from germline, possibly due to a read error. The gene calls are TRBV5-1 and TRBJ2-5; 7 nucleotides line up with TRBD1. Germline V CDR1 and CDR2: SGHRS, YFSETQ. The length of the CDR3 is 16 residues. The CDR3 region is CASSLMGQRSQETKYF. The CDR3 DNA reads as TGCGCCAGCAGCTTGATGGGACAGAGAAGCCAAGAGACCAAGTACTTC.

The V and J genes are TRBV7-9 and TRBJ1-2; 7 bases agree with TRBD1. The CDR3 has 15 residues. Germline V CDR1 and CDR2: SEHNR, FQNEAQ (reference sequence). Losses at the gene ends were 2 bases for V and 4 bases for J; bases not matched to a gene: 7. CDR3 bases: TGTGCCAGCAGCTTATCGGCAGGGGGAGGCTATGGCTACACCTTC. It specifies CASSLSAGGGYGYTF.

The chain employs TRBV5-5 and TRBJ2-5; either TRBD1 or TRBD2 may fit D (7 bases each). This CDR3 region has 14 residues. V was cut by 6 bases and J by 5 bases, with 17 bases left in between. Germline V gene lookup returns CDR1 SGHKS and CDR2 YYEKEE (reference sequence). Here the CDR3 DNA reads TGTGCCAGCACCATTAGACAGGGAGGGGAGACCCAGTACTTC. Protein: CASTIRQGGETQYF. The full variable domain, completed using reference TRBV5-5 and TRBJ2-5, is DAGVTQSPTHLIKTRGQQVTLRCSPISGHKSVSWYQQVLGQGPQFIFQYYEKEERGRGNFPDRFSARQFPNYSSELNVNALLLGDSALYLCASTIRQGGETQYFGPGTRLLVL.